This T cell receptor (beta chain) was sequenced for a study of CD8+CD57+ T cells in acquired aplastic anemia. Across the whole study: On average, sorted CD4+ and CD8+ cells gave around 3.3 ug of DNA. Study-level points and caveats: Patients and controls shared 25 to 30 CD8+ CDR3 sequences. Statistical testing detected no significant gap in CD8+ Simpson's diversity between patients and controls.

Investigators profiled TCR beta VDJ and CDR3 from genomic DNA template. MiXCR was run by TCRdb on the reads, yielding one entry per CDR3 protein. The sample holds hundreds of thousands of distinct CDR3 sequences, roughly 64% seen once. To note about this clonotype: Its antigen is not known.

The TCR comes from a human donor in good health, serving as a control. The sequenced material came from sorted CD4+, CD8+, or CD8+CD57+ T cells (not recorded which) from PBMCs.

The DNA for the CDR3 is TGTGCCACGACGACAGGGGGCTATTCACCCCTCCACTTT. Translating gives CATTTGGYSPLHF. The chain carries TRBV10-3 and TRBJ1-6; 10 nucleotides match TRBD1. V lost 10 bases, J lost 8 bases, and 5 bases stayed unmatched. CDR1 is ENHRY, CDR2 SYGVKD, per germline. The CDR3 spans 13 residues.